The 32 T cell receptor beta chains given below trace back to one sample, sequenced in a study of cytomegalovirus exposure and HLA in healthy donors. In the PCR, 60 Vbeta and 13 Jbeta primers were used. Data came from immunoSEQ multiplex PCR; TCRdb stores just in-frame clones and leaves some out. The table records 100,000 to 150,000 clones, roughly a tenth of them present only once. Sample: PBMCs. These receptor sequences come from a woman under 30 in good health and CMV-seropositive.

This clone was seen more than once but under ten times. The chain uses TRBV5-1 and TRBJ1-3; no clear D gene. The CDR3 contains 14 residues. Per the germline V gene, CDR1 is SGHRS and CDR2 is YFSETQ. V was trimmed by 5 bases and J by 2 bases, leaving 11 bases between them. The CDR3 DNA is TGCGCCAGCAGTCTACTCGAGGCTGGAAACACCATATATTTT. Residues: CASSLLEAGNTIYF. Using reference TRBV5-1 and TRBJ1-3 for the parts outside the CDR3, the full variable domain is KAGVTQTPRYLIKTRGQQVTLSCSPISGHRSVSWYQQTPGQGLQFLFEYFSETQRNKGNFPGRFSGRQFSNSRSEMNVSTLELGDSALYLCASSLLEAGNTIYFGEGSWLTVV.

This clone was counted only a few times. The V gene is TRBV12-5, the J gene TRBJ2-1, with 9 bases lining up with TRBD2. V shed 2 bases and J 5 bases; nucleotides not matched to a gene: 4. The CDR3 has 15 residues. The germline gives CDR1 LGHNT, CDR2 FRNRAP. The CDR3 DNA follows: TGTGCTAGTGGTTTGTATGGCGGGAGGGACAATGAGCAGTTCTTC. Protein: CASGLYGGRDNEQFF.

The V call is TRBV4-2, the J call TRBJ2-7; TRBD2 aligns across 9 bases. Germline CDR1 and CDR2: LGHNA and YNFKEQ. The CDR3 runs 16 residues. J was trimmed by 11 bases and V by 1 base; bases with no gene match: 15. This chain's CDR3 is CASSQVVGASGTVEYF. CDR3 in DNA: TGTGCCAGCAGCCAAGTTGTCGGTGCTAGCGGGACCGTTGAGTACTTC.

The V and J genes are TRBV5-4 and TRBJ2-1; D unclear. Germline lookup yields CDR1 SGHNT and CDR2 YYREEE (reference sequence). V was shortened by 1 base and J by 5 bases, with 7 bases between the two germline ends. This CDR3 has 13 residues. CDR3 sequence (DNA): TGTGCCAGCAGCTTGAAATTAGACAATGAGCAGTTCTTC. Amino acid sequence: CASSLKLDNEQFF.

This clone was seen more than once but under ten times. V and J are TRBV2 and TRBJ2-7, with D possibly matching TRBD1 (6 bases). The CDR3 runs to 12 residues. Germline loops: CDR1 SNHLY, CDR2 FYNNEI. V was clipped by 8 bases and J by 6 bases, with 14 bases between them. The CDR3 DNA is TGTGCCAGCGGGGGCCAATCGAGCGAGCAGTACTTC. Amino acids: CASGGQSSEQYF.

This clone was counted only a few times. J is TRBJ2-7 and V is TRBV25-1; D is unresolved. CDR3 size: 12 residues. CDR1 and CDR2 from the germline V gene are MGHDK and SYGVNS. Trimming cost V 7 bases and J 0 bases, with 7 bases left between them. As DNA, the CDR3 is TGTGCCAGCATCTCCTCCTCCTACGAGCAGTACTTC. It is translated as CASISSSYEQYF.

The sample holds a few counts of this clone. CDR3 nucleotide sequence: TGTGCCTGTCAGGGGGGTTATCCGTACGAGCAGTACTTC. Protein product: CACQGGYPYEQYF. This rearrangement joins TRBV30 to TRBJ2-7; TRBD1 might be the D (7 bases). CDR3 size: 13 residues. CDR1 and CDR2 (germline): GTSNPN, SVGIG (reference sequence). V was shortened by 6 bases and J by 4 bases, with 16 bases between the two germline ends.

J is TRBJ1-1 and V is TRBV7-8; D is perhaps TRBD1 (5 bases). Trimming shortened V by 5 bases and J by 2 bases, and 18 bases separated the two germline ends. The CDR3 extends over 16 amino acids. The germline V gene has CDR1 SGHVS and CDR2 FQNEAQ. The CDR3 region has the DNA TGTGCCAGCAGCGCCGTCGGGGGATCGGGTAACACTGAAGCTTTCTTT. It encodes CASSAVGGSGNTEAFF.

This clone was seen more than once but under ten times. The chain has TRBV6-1 and TRBJ1-2, with 10 bases matching TRBD1. The CDR3 is 17 amino acids. Germline loops: CDR1 MNHNS, CDR2 SASEGT. V lost 2 bases to trimming and J lost 5 bases; unmatched junction nucleotides: 11. CDR3 bases: TGTGCCAGCAGTGAACGAGGACAGGGGGAGGCTGGGTATGGCTACACCTTC. It codes for CASSERGQGEAGYGYTF.

This clone was counted a few times. The V call is TRBV25-1, the J call TRBJ2-2, with D perhaps matching TRBD2 (5 bases). The CDR3 contains 14 residues. Germline CDR1 and CDR2: MGHDK and SYGVNS. V was cut by 5 bases and J by 5 bases, with 12 bases left in between. The CDR3 sequence: CASSMGSGTGELFF. Here the CDR3 DNA reads TGTGCCAGCAGTATGGGGTCGGGGACCGGGGAGCTGTTTTTT.

The chain couples TRBV9 to TRBJ2-2, with 10 bases identical to TRBD1. With 4 bases clipped from V and 5 bases from J, the junction kept 8 bases outside the gene matches. CDR3 length: 16 residues. In germline, CDR1 is SGDLS, CDR2 YYNGEE. CDR3 region: CASSLTGTGATGELFF. For the CDR3, the DNA is TGTGCCAGCAGCTTAACCGGGACAGGGGCTACCGGGGAGCTGTTTTTT.

This clone has just a few counts. Here the CDR3 DNA reads TGTGCCAGCAGCTTAGGGCAGGGAAGCAATCAGCCCCAGCATTTT. Translation: CASSLGQGSNQPQHF. The genes are TRBV7-2 and TRBJ1-5, with D tentatively TRBD1 (5 bases). V shed 1 base and J shed 1 base, with 8 bases lying between them. The length of the CDR3 is 15 residues. CDR1 and CDR2 (germline): SGHTA, FQGNSA.

The rearrangement joins TRBV11-2 to TRBJ2-7; 8 nucleotides align to TRBD2. From germline, CDR1 is SGHAT and CDR2 FQNNGV. The CDR3 runs 19 residues. The ends lost 2 bases at V and 7 bases at J; junction bases unmatched: 22. CDR3 residues: CASSLRGRATSRAGDEQYF. CDR3 nucleotides: TGTGCCAGCAGCTTAAGGGGCCGCGCCACTTCGCGAGCGGGAGATGAGCAGTACTTC.

This clone turned up a few times. V and J are TRBV5-4 and TRBJ2-5; 11 bases align to TRBD1. Matching the DNA end better, TRBJ2-7 makes the J call doubtful. This CDR3 comprises 15 residues. Germline V gene lookup returns CDR1 SGHNT and CDR2 YYREEE (reference sequence). Written as DNA, the CDR3 is TGTGCCAGCAGCCTAGGACAGGGGGCTACTGGCGAGCAGTACTTC. Encoded protein: CASSLGQGATGEQYF.

V and J are TRBV6-6 and TRBJ2-5; 8 nucleotides align to TRBD2. The CDR3 extends over 16 amino acids. V lost 2 bases, J lost 4 bases, and 9 bases stayed unmatched. Per the germline V gene, CDR1 is MNHNY and CDR2 is SVGAGI (reference sequence). The CDR3 DNA reads TGTGCCAGCAGTTACGCACATAGCGGGAATCGAGAGACCCAGTACTTC. It codes for CASSYAHSGNRETQYF.

This clone was found a few times. V usage is TRBV20-1 and J usage is TRBJ1-1; no clear D. Trimming removed 5 bases from V and 3 bases from J, with 7 bases in between. Looked up from germline, CDR1 is DFQATT and CDR2 is SNEGSKA (reference sequence). CDR3 length equals 11 residues. CDR3 loop: CSASSHTEAFF. For the CDR3, the DNA is TGCAGTGCTTCCTCCCACACTGAAGCTTTCTTT.

V is TRBV30 and J is TRBJ1-2; 12 nucleotides line up with TRBD1. V was clipped by 5 bases and J by 8 bases; unmatched bases: 6. CDR3 length: 13 amino acids. The germline V gene has CDR1 GTSNPN and CDR2 SVGIG (reference sequence). CDR3 in DNA: TGTGCCTGGGGCCGGGACAGGGGGCTAGGCTACACCTTC. Translating gives CAWGRDRGLGYTF.

The V and J genes are TRBV4-1 and TRBJ1-2, with TRBD1 matching over 9 bases. After removal of 1 base from V and 3 bases from J, the junction contained 0 bases not matched to a gene. The CDR3 extends over 14 amino acids. Looked up from germline, CDR1 is MGHRA and CDR2 is YSYEKL. The CDR3 reads CASSQGDRDYGYTF. CDR3 DNA sequence: TGCGCCAGCAGCCAAGGGGACAGGGACTATGGCTACACCTTC.

This clone occurred a few times. The chain uses TRBV18 and TRBJ2-7, with D uncertain. Looked up from germline, CDR1 is KGHSH and CDR2 is LQKENI. Between the trimmed V and J ends, which lost 2 bases and 4 bases, there was a span of 6 bases. CDR3 length: 12 residues. In nucleotides, the CDR3 is TGTGCCAGCTCACCAATTAGATACGAGCAGTACTTC. This sequence encodes CASSPIRYEQYF.

The chain couples TRBV27 to TRBJ2-1; TRBD1 might be the D (6 bases). V dropped 5 bases and J dropped 14 bases, with 19 bases sitting between them. This CDR3 has 13 residues. The germline V gene has CDR1 MNHEY and CDR2 SMNVEV (reference sequence). CDR3 residues: CASSTGLSLQEFF. The CDR3 coding sequence is TGTGCCAGCAGTACAGGGTTAAGCCTCCAAGAGTTCTTC.

This clone was seen only a few times. The genes are TRBV7-9 and TRBJ2-7; a weak D match, TRBD2 (6 bases). Germline lookup yields CDR1 SEHNR and CDR2 FQNEAQ (reference sequence). Trimming shortened V by 6 bases and J by 7 bases, and 19 bases separated the two germline ends. The CDR3 has 14 amino acids. The CDR3 spells CASSSGPGVEEQYF. CDR3 nucleotides: TGTGCCAGCAGTTCTGGCCCGGGAGTGGAAGAGCAGTACTTC.

This clone was seen only a few times. The V call is TRBV27, the J call TRBJ2-1; 9 bases line up with TRBD1. J was trimmed by 3 bases and V by 8 bases; bases with no gene match: 11. The CDR3 contains 16 residues. Germline lookup yields CDR1 MNHEY and CDR2 SMNVEV (reference sequence). In DNA, the CDR3 is TGTGCCAGCCGAATGGGAAAGGGACAGGGCTACAATGAGCAGTTCTTC. Its protein is CASRMGKGQGYNEQFF.

The genes are TRBV5-1 and TRBJ1-1; TRBD1 agrees at 7 bases. CDR1 SGHRS and CDR2 YFSETQ come from the germline V gene. The CDR3 extends over 17 amino acids. The trim removed 3 bases at V and 2 bases at J, leaving 13 bases unmatched. The CDR3 region is CASSSETGVVRNTEAFF. In DNA form, the CDR3 reads TGCGCCAGCAGCTCAGAAACAGGGGTGGTCCGAAACACTGAAGCTTTCTTT.

This clone has only a few counts. V is TRBV29-1 and J is TRBJ1-1; D remains unclear. The CDR3 contains 11 residues. V was pared by 7 bases and J by 5 bases, with 11 bases between. Per the germline V gene, CDR1 is SQVTM and CDR2 is ANQGSEA. Here the CDR3 reads CSAQSRTEAFF. CDR3 nucleotides: TGCAGCGCCCAATCTAGGACTGAAGCTTTCTTT.

The chain joins TRBV5-6 to TRBJ2-6; no clear D. CDR3 length equals 17 residues. The germline V and J ends were trimmed by 2 bases and 0 bases, with 12 bases remaining between them. CDR1 and CDR2 from the germline V gene are SGHDT and YYEEEE. Here the CDR3 DNA reads TGTGCCAGCAGCTTTCCGGTTACGAGCTCTGGGGCCAACGTCCTGACTTTC. Amino acid sequence: CASSFPVTSSGANVLTF.

This clone appeared a few times. The V call is TRBV14, the J call TRBJ2-1; 7 bases map to TRBD1. Losses at the gene ends were 7 bases for V and 8 bases for J; bases not matched to a gene: 8. Germline CDR1 SGHDN, CDR2 FVKESK. The CDR3 has 13 residues. The CDR3 DNA reads TGTGCCAGCAACATATACGACAGGGATGAGCAGTTCTTC. Translation gives CASNIYDRDEQFF.

This clone was counted only a few times. CDR3 in amino acids: CASSSLGSSSYEQYF. The CDR3 DNA sequence: TGTGCCAGCAGTTCTCTTGGCAGTTCCAGCTACGAGCAGTACTTC. The V and J genes are TRBV27 and TRBJ2-7; D is uncertain. CDR1 is MNHEY and CDR2 is SMNVEV in the germline V gene (reference sequence). V was clipped by 4 bases and J by 3 bases, with 16 bases between them. The CDR3 is 15 amino acids.

The V gene is TRBV4-1, the J gene TRBJ1-1; D might be TRBD1 (5 bases). CDR1 MGHRA and CDR2 YSYEKL come from the germline V gene. This CDR3 comprises 12 residues. Trimming stripped 6 bases from V and 4 bases from J, with 9 bases between. As DNA, the CDR3 is TGCGCCAGCAGTACAGGCTTCACTGAAGCTTTCTTT. It is translated as CASSTGFTEAFF.

J is TRBJ2-5 and V is TRBV5-4; 11 bases map to TRBD1. The J call is uncertain, as TRBJ2-7 better fits the DNA end. Germline lookup yields CDR1 SGHNT and CDR2 YYREEE (reference sequence). CDR3 length: 15 amino acids. The CDR3 DNA is TGTGCCAGCAGTAAAGGGACAGGGGGGGCCTACGAGCAGTACTTC. It yields the protein CASSKGTGGAYEQYF.

This sequence joins TRBV13 and TRBJ2-1, with 8 bases aligning to TRBD2. CDR1 is PRHDT, CDR2 FYEKMQ, per germline (reference sequence). Trimming took 8 bases from V and 7 from J; bases not matched to a gene: 10. CDR3 length: 14 amino acids. The CDR3 bases are TGTGCCAGCCCTCCGAGCGGGAGAAATAATGAGCAGTTCTTC. It specifies CASPPSGRNNEQFF.

This chain connects TRBV10-3 to TRBJ2-2; a possible D gene is TRBD2 (6 bases). V gave up 10 bases and J gave up 7 bases, with 19 bases separating them. Germline assignment: CDR1 ENHRY and CDR2 SYGVKD. The CDR3 spans 14 residues. CDR3 nucleotide sequence: TGTGCCACCCAACGGGAGACGACCGGCGGGGAGCTGTTTTTT. Amino acids: CATQRETTGGELFF.

V and J are TRBV7-9 and TRBJ2-1; D remains unclear. Germline CDR1 SEHNR, CDR2 FQNEAQ (reference sequence). V lost 0 bases to trimming and J lost 6 bases, with 3 bases between them. The CDR3 covers 12 residues. This chain's CDR3 is CASSLAANEQFF. The CDR3, as DNA: TGTGCCAGCAGCTTAGCGGCCAATGAGCAGTTCTTC.